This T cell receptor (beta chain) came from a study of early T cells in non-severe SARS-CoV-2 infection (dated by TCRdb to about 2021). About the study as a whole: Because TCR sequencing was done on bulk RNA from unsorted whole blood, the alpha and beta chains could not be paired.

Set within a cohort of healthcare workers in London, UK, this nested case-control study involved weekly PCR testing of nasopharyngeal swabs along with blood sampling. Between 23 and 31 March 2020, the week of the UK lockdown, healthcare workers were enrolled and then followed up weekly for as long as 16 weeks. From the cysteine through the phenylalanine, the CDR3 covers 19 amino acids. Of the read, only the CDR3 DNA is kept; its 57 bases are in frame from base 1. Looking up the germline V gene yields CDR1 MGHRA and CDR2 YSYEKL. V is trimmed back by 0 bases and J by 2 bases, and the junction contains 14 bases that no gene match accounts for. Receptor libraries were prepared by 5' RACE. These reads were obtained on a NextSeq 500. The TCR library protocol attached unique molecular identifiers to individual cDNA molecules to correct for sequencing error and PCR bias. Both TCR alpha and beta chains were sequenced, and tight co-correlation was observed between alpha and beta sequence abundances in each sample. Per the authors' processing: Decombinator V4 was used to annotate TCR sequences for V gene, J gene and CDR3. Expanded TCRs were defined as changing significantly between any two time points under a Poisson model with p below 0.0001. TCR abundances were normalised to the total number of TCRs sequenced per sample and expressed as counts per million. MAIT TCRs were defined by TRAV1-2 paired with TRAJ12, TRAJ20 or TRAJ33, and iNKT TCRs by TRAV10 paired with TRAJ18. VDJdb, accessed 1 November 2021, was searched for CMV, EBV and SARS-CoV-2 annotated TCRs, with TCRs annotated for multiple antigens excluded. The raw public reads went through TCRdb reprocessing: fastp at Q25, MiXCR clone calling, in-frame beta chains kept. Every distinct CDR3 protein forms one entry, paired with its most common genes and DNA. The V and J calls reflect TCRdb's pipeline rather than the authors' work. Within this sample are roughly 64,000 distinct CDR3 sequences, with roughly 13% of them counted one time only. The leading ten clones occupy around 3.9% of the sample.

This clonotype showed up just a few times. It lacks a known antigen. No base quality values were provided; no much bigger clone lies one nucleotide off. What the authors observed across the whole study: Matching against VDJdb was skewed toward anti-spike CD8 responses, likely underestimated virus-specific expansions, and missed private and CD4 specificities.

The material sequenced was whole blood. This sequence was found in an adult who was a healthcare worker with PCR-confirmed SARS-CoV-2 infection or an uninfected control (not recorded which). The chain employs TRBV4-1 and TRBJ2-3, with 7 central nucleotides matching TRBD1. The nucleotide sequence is TGCGCCAGCAGCCAAGATTATTCGCCAGGGGGTCGAGCCACAGATACGCAGTATTTT. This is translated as CASSQDYSPGGRATDTQYF.